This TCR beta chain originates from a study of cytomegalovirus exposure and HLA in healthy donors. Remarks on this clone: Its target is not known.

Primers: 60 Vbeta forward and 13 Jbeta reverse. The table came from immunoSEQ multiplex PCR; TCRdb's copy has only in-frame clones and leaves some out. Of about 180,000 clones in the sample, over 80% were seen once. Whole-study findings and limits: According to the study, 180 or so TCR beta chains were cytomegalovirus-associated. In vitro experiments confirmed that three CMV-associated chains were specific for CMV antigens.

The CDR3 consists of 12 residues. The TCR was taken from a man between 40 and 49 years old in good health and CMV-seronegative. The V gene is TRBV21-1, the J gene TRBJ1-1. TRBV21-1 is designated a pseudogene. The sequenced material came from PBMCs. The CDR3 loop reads CASSKLFPVAFF. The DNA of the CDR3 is TGTGCCAGCAGCAAATTGTTCCCGGTAGCTTTCTTT.